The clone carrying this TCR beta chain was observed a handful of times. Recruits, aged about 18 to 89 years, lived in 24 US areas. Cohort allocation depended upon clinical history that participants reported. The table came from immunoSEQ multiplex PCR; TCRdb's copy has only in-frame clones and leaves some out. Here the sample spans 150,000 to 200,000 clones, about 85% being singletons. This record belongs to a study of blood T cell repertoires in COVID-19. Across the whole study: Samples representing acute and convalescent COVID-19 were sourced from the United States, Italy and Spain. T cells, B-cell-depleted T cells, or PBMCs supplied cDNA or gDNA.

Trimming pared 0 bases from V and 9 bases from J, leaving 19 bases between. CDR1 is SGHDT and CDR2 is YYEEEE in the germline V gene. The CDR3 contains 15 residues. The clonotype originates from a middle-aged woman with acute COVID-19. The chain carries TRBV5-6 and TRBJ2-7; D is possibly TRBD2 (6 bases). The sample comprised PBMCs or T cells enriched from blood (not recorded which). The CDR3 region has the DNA TGTGCCAGCAGCTTGGGGGTCACCGGGAGTTCTGGGCAGTACGTC. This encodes CASSLGVTGSSGQYV.